Described below is a single TCR beta chain sequence and its context. Its target is unknown. The authors prepared UMI-labeled TRB cDNA libraries by 5' RACE. Using the 5' RACE reads, TCRdb records one entry per CDR3 protein without DNA. This table holds around 110,000 distinct CDR3 sequences. These data belong to a study of CXCR3-negative and CXCR3-positive naive CD8 T cells. Turning to the study itself: Overall TRB read output was about 135 million, and each library contained about 1.5 +/- 0.3 million reads.

Study outcomes and limitations: The study found more hydrophobic TRB CDR3s in CXCR3-positive naive cells than in CXCR3-negative naive cells. Naive cells that were CXCR3-negative or CXCR3-positive used TRBV-TRBJ genes alike, while memory cells diverged.

Germline assignment: CDR1 SQVTM and CDR2 ANQGSEA. The CDR3 covers 11 residues. The chain recombines TRBV29-1 with TRBJ1-2; checking the TCRdb D call of TRBD1 is not possible without DNA. Sequenced input: naive CXCR3+ CD8+ T cells from blood. Regarding subset: CD45RO-CCR7+CD27+CD95- naive CD8+ T cells expressing CXCR3 (TNR3+). The TCR sequence derives from a human donor in good health. Some clones in this sample may be carry-over from other donors' samples. CDR3: CSGQGEYGYAF.